This T cell receptor (beta chain) originates from a study of cytomegalovirus exposure and HLA in healthy donors. Study findings and constraints: Most TCR sequences showed up rarely, but some public TCRs showed up in many donors.

A remark on this clone: Antigen unknown.

The CDR3 length is 17 residues. Germline V gene sequence: CDR1 LGHNA, CDR2 YNFKEQ. The V and J ends lost 4 bases and 4 bases, in that order; junction bases with no gene match: 11. The PCR was carried out with 60 Vbeta primers and 13 Jbeta primers. TCRdb's copy holds only in-frame clones and misses some; the assay was immunoSEQ multiplex PCR. The sample includes approximately 210,000 clones, 79% seen only once; the top ten take approximately 1.4%. The chain carries TRBV4-2 and TRBJ1-3; 9 bases are a match to TRBD1. This sequence was found in a girl between 10 and 17 years old in good health and CMV-seropositive. Sequencing was done on a sample of PBMCs. Written as DNA, the CDR3 is TGTGCCAGCAGCCTAATCAGGGGACAGGGAATGGGAAACACCATATATTTT. Its protein product is CASSLIRGQGMGNTIYF.